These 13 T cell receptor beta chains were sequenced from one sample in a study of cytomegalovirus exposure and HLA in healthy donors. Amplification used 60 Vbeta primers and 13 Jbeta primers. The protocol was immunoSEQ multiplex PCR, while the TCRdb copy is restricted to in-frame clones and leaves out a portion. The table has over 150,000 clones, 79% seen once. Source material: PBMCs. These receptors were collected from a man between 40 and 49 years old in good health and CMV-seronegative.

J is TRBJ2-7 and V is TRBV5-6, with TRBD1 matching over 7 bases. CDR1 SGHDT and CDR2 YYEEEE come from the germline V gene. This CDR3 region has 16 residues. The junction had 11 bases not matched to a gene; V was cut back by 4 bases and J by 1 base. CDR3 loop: CASSREGGAWSYEQYF. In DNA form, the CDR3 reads TGTGCCAGCAGCCGGGAAGGGGGCGCTTGGTCCTACGAGCAGTACTTC.

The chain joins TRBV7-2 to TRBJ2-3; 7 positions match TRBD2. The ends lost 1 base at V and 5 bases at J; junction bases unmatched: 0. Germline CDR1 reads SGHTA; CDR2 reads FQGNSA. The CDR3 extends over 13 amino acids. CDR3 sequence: CASSLVAGDTQYF. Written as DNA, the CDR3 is TGTGCCAGCAGCTTAGTAGCGGGAGATACGCAGTATTTT.

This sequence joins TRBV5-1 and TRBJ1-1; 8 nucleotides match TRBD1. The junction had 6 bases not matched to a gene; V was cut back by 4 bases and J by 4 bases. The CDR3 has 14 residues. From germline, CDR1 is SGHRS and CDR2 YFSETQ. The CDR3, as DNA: TGCGCCAGCAGCCCGGACAGGGCGGCCACTGAAGCTTTCTTT. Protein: CASSPDRAATEAFF.

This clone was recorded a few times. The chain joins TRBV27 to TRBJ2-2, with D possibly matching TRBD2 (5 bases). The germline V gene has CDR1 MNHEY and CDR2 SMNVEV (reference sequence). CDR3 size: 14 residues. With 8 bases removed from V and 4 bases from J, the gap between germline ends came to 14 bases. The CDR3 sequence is CASPGEISTGELFF. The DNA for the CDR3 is TGTGCCAGCCCCGGGGAGATCAGCACCGGGGAGCTGTTTTTT.

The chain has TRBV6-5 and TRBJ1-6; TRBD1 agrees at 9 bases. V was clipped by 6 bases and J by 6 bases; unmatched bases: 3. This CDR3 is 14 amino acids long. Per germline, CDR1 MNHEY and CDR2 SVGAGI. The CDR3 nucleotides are TGTGCCAGCAGGGGGACAGGGACTAATTCACCCCTCCACTTT. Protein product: CASRGTGTNSPLHF.

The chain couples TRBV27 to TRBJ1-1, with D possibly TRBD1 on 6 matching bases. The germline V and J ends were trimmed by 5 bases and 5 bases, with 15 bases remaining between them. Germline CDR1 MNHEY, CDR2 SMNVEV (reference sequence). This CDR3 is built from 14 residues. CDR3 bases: TGTGCCAGCAGTAGGGGAGGGGGTCGGACTGAAGCTTTCTTT. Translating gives CASSRGGGRTEAFF.

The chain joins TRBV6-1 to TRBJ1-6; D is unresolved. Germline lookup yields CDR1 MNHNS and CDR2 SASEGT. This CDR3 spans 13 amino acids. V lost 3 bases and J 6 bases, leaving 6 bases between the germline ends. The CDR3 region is CASSEAINSPLHF. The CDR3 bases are TGTGCCAGCAGTGAGGCCATTAATTCACCCCTCCACTTT.

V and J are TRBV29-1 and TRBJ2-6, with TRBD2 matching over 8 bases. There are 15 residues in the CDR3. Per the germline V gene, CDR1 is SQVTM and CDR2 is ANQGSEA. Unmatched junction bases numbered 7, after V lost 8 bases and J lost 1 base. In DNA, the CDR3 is TGCAGCTATACGGGAGGGCCGTCTGGGGCCAACGTCCTGACTTTC. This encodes CSYTGGPSGANVLTF.

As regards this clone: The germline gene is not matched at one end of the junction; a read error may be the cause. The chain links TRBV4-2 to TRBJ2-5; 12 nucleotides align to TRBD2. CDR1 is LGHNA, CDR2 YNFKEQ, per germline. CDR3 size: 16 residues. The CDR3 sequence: CASSQGLAGEQGTQYF. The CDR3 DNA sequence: TGTGCCAGCAGCCAAGGACTAGCGGGAGAGCAAGGGACCCAGTACTTC.

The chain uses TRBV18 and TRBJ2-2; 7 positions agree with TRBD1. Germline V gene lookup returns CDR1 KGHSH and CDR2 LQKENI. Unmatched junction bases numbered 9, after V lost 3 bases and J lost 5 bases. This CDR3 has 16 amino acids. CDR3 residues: CASSPRQGAETGELFF. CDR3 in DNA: TGTGCCAGCTCACCTCGACAGGGCGCCGAGACCGGGGAGCTGTTTTTT.

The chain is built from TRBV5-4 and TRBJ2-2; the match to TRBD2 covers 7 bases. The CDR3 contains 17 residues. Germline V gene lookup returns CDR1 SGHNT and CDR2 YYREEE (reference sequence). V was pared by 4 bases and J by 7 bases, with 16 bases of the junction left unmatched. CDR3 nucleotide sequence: TGTGCCAGCAGCCTGGGACTAACCCAAACTTTGGGCGGGGAGCTGTTTTTT. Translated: CASSLGLTQTLGGELFF. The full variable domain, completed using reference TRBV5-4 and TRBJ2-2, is ETGVTQSPTHLIKTRGQQVTLRCSSQSGHNTVSWYQQALGQGPQFIFQYYREEENGRGNFPPRFSGLQFPNYSSELNVNALELDDSALYLCASSLGLTQTLGGELFFGEGSRLTVL.

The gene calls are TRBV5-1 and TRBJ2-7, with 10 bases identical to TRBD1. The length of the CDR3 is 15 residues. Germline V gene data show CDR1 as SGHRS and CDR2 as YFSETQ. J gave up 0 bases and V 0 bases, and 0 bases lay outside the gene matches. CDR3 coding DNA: TGCGCCAGCAGCTTGGGGACAGGGGGCTCCTACGAGCAGTACTTC. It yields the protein CASSLGTGGSYEQYF.

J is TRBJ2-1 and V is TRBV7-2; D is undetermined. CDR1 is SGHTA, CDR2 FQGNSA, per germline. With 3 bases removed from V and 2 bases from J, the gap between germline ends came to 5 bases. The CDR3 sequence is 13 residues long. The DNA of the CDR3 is TGTGCCAGCAGCTTCGGAGCCTACAATGAGCAGTTCTTC. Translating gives CASSFGAYNEQFF.